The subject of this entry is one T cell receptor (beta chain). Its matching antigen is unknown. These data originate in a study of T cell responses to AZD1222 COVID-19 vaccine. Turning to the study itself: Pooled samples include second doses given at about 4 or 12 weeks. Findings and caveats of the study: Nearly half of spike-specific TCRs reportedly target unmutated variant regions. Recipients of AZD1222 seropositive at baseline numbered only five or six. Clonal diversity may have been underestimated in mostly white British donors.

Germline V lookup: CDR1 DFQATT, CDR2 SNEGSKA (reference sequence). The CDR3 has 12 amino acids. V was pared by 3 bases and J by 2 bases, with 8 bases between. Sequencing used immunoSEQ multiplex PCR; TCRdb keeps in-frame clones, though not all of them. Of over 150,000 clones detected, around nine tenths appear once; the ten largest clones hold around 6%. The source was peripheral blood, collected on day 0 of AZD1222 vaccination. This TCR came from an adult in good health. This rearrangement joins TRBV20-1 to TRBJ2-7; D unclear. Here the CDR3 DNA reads TGCAGTGCTAGTGACTTAACCTACGAGCAGTACTTC. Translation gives CSASDLTYEQYF.